This is a list of T cell receptor beta chains from one sample in a study of cytomegalovirus exposure and HLA in healthy donors. Only in-frame clones appear in the TCRdb table, and some are missing; sequencing was by immunoSEQ multiplex PCR. The sample contains 120,000 or so clones, under 90% of which appear only once. Sequenced: PBMCs. Receptor source: a woman aged 18 to 35 in good health and CMV-seronegative. The CDR3 runs from the conserved cysteine through the conserved F or W. Fields, in order: V gene, J gene, D gene, clone size, CDR3 protein, CDR3 DNA. A D gene is named only where the DNA matches it firmly. The size of a clone is reported for some rows only, either as once, few or many, or as a class for expanded clones.

v_call: TRBV5-4; j_call: TRBJ1-4; d_call: TRBD1; clone_size: once; cdr3_aa: CASSQTVTGGAENEKLFF; cdr3_nt: TGTGCCAGCAGCCAAACCGTGACAGGGGGCGCAGAGAATGAAAAACTGTTTTTT
v_call: TRBV19; j_call: TRBJ2-2; d_call: NA; clone_size: NA; cdr3_aa: CASSIPGVRELFF; cdr3_nt: TGTGCCAGTAGTATCCCAGGGGTGCGGGAGCTGTTTTTT
v_call: TRBV11-3; j_call: TRBJ2-1; d_call: TRBD2; clone_size: NA; cdr3_aa: CASSLAAGGWNEQFF; cdr3_nt: TGTGCCAGCAGCTTAGCAGCGGGAGGGTGGAATGAGCAGTTCTTC
v_call: TRBV13; j_call: TRBJ2-7; d_call: TRBD2; clone_size: NA; cdr3_aa: CASSSRLAGTSYEQYF; cdr3_nt: TGTGCCAGCAGCTCACGCCTAGCGGGGACCTCCTACGAGCAGTACTTC
v_call: TRBV15; j_call: TRBJ2-1; d_call: TRBD2; clone_size: NA; cdr3_aa: CATGASGNNEQFF; cdr3_nt: TGTGCCACCGGGGCTAGCGGGAACAATGAGCAGTTCTTC
v_call: TRBV5-1; j_call: TRBJ2-5; d_call: TRBD2; clone_size: NA; cdr3_aa: CASSRSGSPSSETQYF; cdr3_nt: TGCGCCAGCAGTCGTAGCGGGAGTCCCTCTTCAGAGACCCAGTACTTC
v_call: TRBV27; j_call: TRBJ2-7; d_call: NA; clone_size: NA; cdr3_aa: CASSLGLEQYF; cdr3_nt: TGTGCCAGCAGTTTGGGACTCGAGCAGTACTTC
v_call: TRBV5-4; j_call: TRBJ2-3; d_call: TRBD2; clone_size: NA; cdr3_aa: CASSLPAGGGADTQYF; cdr3_nt: TGTGCCAGCAGCTTGCCGGCGGGAGGGGGGGCAGATACGCAGTATTTT
v_call: TRBV27; j_call: TRBJ1-1; d_call: NA; clone_size: NA; cdr3_aa: CASSFGGLKTEAFF; cdr3_nt: TGTGCCAGCAGTTTTGGCGGCCTGAAAACTGAAGCTTTCTTT
v_call: TRBV14; j_call: TRBJ2-7; d_call: TRBD2; clone_size: NA; cdr3_aa: CASSSGRGEQYF; cdr3_nt: TGTGCCAGCAGCTCAGGGAGGGGCGAGCAGTACTTC
v_call: TRBV29-1; j_call: TRBJ2-7; d_call: TRBD1; clone_size: NA; cdr3_aa: CSVPGQGFPYEQYF; cdr3_nt: TGCAGCGTCCCGGGACAGGGCTTTCCCTACGAGCAGTACTTC
v_call: TRBV4-1; j_call: TRBJ2-1; d_call: NA; clone_size: NA; cdr3_aa: CASRVLTGRGSYNEQFF; cdr3_nt: TGCGCCAGCAGAGTTCTCACAGGGAGGGGATCCTACAATGAGCAGTTCTTC
v_call: TRBV5-1; j_call: TRBJ2-5; d_call: NA; clone_size: NA; cdr3_aa: CASSSGVRTRETQYF; cdr3_nt: TGCGCCAGCAGCTCCGGGGTCAGGACCCGGGAGACCCAGTACTTC
v_call: TRBV28; j_call: TRBJ2-3; d_call: TRBD1; clone_size: NA; cdr3_aa: CASSLNRGLADTQYF; cdr3_nt: TGTGCCAGCAGTTTAAACAGGGGGCTCGCAGATACGCAGTATTTT
v_call: TRBV7-9; j_call: TRBJ2-7; d_call: TRBD1; clone_size: NA; cdr3_aa: CASSLTGNYEQYF; cdr3_nt: TGTGCCAGCAGCCTGACAGGGAACTACGAGCAGTACTTC
v_call: TRBV6-5; j_call: TRBJ1-5; d_call: NA; clone_size: NA; cdr3_aa: CASSTSGVGQPQHF; cdr3_nt: TGTGCCAGCAGTACTTCAGGGGTGGGTCAGCCCCAGCATTTT
v_call: TRBV19; j_call: TRBJ2-2; d_call: TRBD2; clone_size: NA; cdr3_aa: CASSIVAGGYTGELFF; cdr3_nt: TGTGCCAGTAGTATAGTAGCGGGAGGGTACACCGGGGAGCTGTTTTTT
v_call: TRBV7-8; j_call: TRBJ2-1; d_call: TRBD2; clone_size: NA; cdr3_aa: CASSDHGTSGYNEQFF; cdr3_nt: TGTGCCAGCAGCGATCACGGGACTAGCGGTTACAATGAGCAGTTCTTC
v_call: TRBV5-6; j_call: TRBJ2-7; d_call: NA; clone_size: NA; cdr3_aa: CASGTRFREQYF; cdr3_nt: TGTGCCAGCGGGACACGGTTCCGGGAGCAGTACTTC
v_call: TRBV6-1; j_call: TRBJ2-7; d_call: NA; clone_size: NA; cdr3_aa: CASSQGLSYEQYF; cdr3_nt: TGTGCCAGCAGCCAGGGACTCTCCTACGAGCAGTACTTC
v_call: TRBV19; j_call: TRBJ2-4; d_call: TRBD2; clone_size: NA; cdr3_aa: CASSESRGGGIQYF; cdr3_nt: TGTGCCAGTAGTGAAAGCCGGGGCGGGGGCATTCAGTACTTC
v_call: TRBV5-6; j_call: TRBJ2-5; d_call: NA; clone_size: NA; cdr3_aa: CASSLMEGVQETQYF; cdr3_nt: TGTGCCAGCAGCCTCATGGAAGGGGTCCAAGAGACCCAGTACTTC
v_call: TRBV5-1; j_call: TRBJ2-1; d_call: NA; clone_size: NA; cdr3_aa: CASSLGQSSYNEQFF; cdr3_nt: TGCGCCAGCAGCTTGGGACAGAGCTCCTACAATGAGCAGTTCTTC
v_call: TRBV6-1; j_call: TRBJ2-7; d_call: TRBD1; clone_size: NA; cdr3_aa: CASSVQGSYEQYF; cdr3_nt: TGTGCCAGCAGCGTACAGGGGTCCTACGAGCAGTACTTC
v_call: TRBV5-1; j_call: TRBJ2-7; d_call: NA; clone_size: many; cdr3_aa: CASSLWDGEDEQYF; cdr3_nt: TGCGCCAGCAGCTTGTGGGACGGGGAGGACGAGCAGTACTTC
v_call: TRBV18; j_call: TRBJ2-5; d_call: NA; clone_size: few; cdr3_aa: CASSPPTAQETQYF; cdr3_nt: TGTGCCAGCTCACCGCCGACAGCCCAAGAGACCCAGTACTTC
v_call: TRBV15; j_call: TRBJ2-4; d_call: TRBD2; clone_size: NA; cdr3_aa: CASRLAGYF; cdr3_nt: TGTGCCTCAAGACTAGCGGGGTACTTC
v_call: TRBV30; j_call: TRBJ2-4; d_call: TRBD2; clone_size: NA; cdr3_aa: CAWSAGLAGVSDIQYF; cdr3_nt: TGTGCCTGGAGTGCGGGACTAGCGGGAGTATCGGACATTCAGTACTTC
v_call: TRBV27; j_call: TRBJ1-2; d_call: NA; clone_size: NA; cdr3_aa: CASRAQGLFNYGYTF; cdr3_nt: TGTGCCAGCAGGGCTCAGGGGCTGTTTAACTATGGCTACACCTTC
v_call: TRBV28; j_call: TRBJ2-1; d_call: NA; clone_size: NA; cdr3_aa: CASSLWASSYNEQFF; cdr3_nt: TGTGCCAGCAGTTTATGGGCTAGCTCCTACAATGAGCAGTTCTTC
v_call: TRBV23-1; j_call: TRBJ1-2; d_call: TRBD1; clone_size: once; cdr3_aa: CASSHPRQTGDGYTF; cdr3_nt: TGCGCCAGCAGTCATCCTCGTCAGACAGGGGATGGCTACACCTTC
v_call: TRBV7-4; j_call: TRBJ2-1; d_call: NA; clone_size: NA; cdr3_aa: CASYKGHLPYNEQFF; cdr3_nt: TGTGCCAGCTATAAGGGGCATTTACCCTACAATGAGCAGTTCTTC
v_call: TRBV19; j_call: TRBJ2-1; d_call: TRBD2; clone_size: NA; cdr3_aa: CASRTSGYNEQFF; cdr3_nt: TGTGCCAGTAGGACTAGCGGCTACAATGAGCAGTTCTTC
v_call: TRBV29-1; j_call: TRBJ2-7; d_call: NA; clone_size: NA; cdr3_aa: CSVEGFGGLSGEQYF; cdr3_nt: TGCAGCGTTGAAGGATTCGGAGGATTATCGGGCGAGCAGTACTTC
v_call: TRBV4-2; j_call: TRBJ2-7; d_call: TRBD2; clone_size: few; cdr3_aa: CASSQRAGVYEQYF; cdr3_nt: TGTGCCAGCAGCCAAAGGGCGGGAGTCTACGAGCAGTACTTC
v_call: TRBV6-4; j_call: TRBJ2-7; d_call: NA; clone_size: NA; cdr3_aa: CASSDSWTSNSYEQYF; cdr3_nt: TGTGCCAGCAGTGACTCTTGGACAAGCAATTCCTACGAGCAGTACTTC
v_call: TRBV28; j_call: TRBJ1-2; d_call: TRBD1; clone_size: NA; cdr3_aa: CASSSFRDRGRGSAGYTF; cdr3_nt: TGTGCCAGCAGTTCATTTCGGGACAGGGGGCGGGGATCGGCTGGCTACACCTTC
v_call: TRBV28; j_call: TRBJ2-1; d_call: TRBD2; clone_size: NA; cdr3_aa: CASEAGDSYNEQFF; cdr3_nt: TGTGCCAGCGAAGCGGGGGACTCCTACAATGAGCAGTTCTTC
v_call: TRBV18; j_call: TRBJ1-2; d_call: NA; clone_size: NA; cdr3_aa: CASSPSAPGINGYTF; cdr3_nt: TGTGCCAGCTCACCGAGTGCCCCAGGGATCAATGGCTACACCTTC